Sequencing of this T cell receptor (beta chain) was carried out in a study of shared clonotypes between healthy human individuals. Study-wide results and caveats: Deeper or shallower sequencing was expected to change how clonotypes are shared among donors.

Turning to this clone: The antigen is undetermined.

Here immunoSEQ multiplex PCR was the method, and the copy in TCRdb shows in-frame clones only, minus some. The sample lists about 2.3 million clones; under 95% were seen once. The CDR3 covers 15 residues. Trimming took off 5 bases at V and 1 base at J, with 13 bases between the two ends. Germline CDR1 reads MNHNY; CDR2 reads SVGAGI (reference sequence). The chain joins TRBV6-6 to TRBJ2-3, with unresolved D. The sample was naive CD4+ T cells from PBMCs. The subset is: CD45RA+ positively selected. This receptor was identified in a young man in good health. Some clones in this sample may be carry-over from other donors' samples. CDR3 DNA sequence: TGTGCCAGCAGTAGGATATCCCTGGGCACAGATACGCAGTATTTT. Translating gives CASSRISLGTDTQYF.